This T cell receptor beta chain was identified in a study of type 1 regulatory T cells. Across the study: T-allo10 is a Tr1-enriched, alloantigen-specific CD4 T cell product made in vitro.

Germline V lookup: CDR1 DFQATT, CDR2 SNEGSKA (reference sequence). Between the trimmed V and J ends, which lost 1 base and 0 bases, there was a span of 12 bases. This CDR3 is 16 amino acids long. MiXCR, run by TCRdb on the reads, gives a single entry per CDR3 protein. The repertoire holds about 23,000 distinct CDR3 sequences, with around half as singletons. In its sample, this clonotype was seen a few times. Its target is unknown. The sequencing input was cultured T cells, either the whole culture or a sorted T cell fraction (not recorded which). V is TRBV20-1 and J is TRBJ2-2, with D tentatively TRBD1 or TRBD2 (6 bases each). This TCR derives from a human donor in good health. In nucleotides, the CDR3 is TGCAGTGCTAGAGTGGGGGGCCGCGCGAACACCGGGGAGCTGTTTTTT. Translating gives CSARVGGRANTGELFF.